This T cell receptor (beta chain) came from a study of cytomegalovirus exposure and HLA in healthy donors (dated by TCRdb to 2015 to 2018). Regarding the study in general: An earlier analysis of approximately 550 of the donors reported about 250 Gb of sequence data and roughly 110 million unique TCR beta sequences from about 180 million T cells. Across some 400 genotyped donors of the cohort, an average of 235,054 unique TCR beta nucleotide sequences per donor were sequenced, and roughly 17% of those sequences were non-productive. A later genetic analysis took genome-wide SNP genotypes for about 55% of the 666 donors and used that subset as a discovery cohort. The later analysis used no new phenotypic data to find candidate immune exposures, relying instead on TCR beta sequences and their occurrence across donors. The genetic ancestry cluster associated with self-reported Caucasian donors included about four fifths of the approximately 430 genotyped donors. Using immunosequencing, the study profiled T cell repertoires from roughly 650 subjects and related those repertoires to cytomegalovirus serostatus. In addition to the first cohort of 666 subjects, a separate validation cohort of approximately 130 different subjects was used. Typing coverage varied by locus: about 620-640 donors for A, B, C, DRB1 and DQB1; 522 for DQA1; about 570 for DPA1; roughly 470 for DPB1. The study aimed to test whether cataloging public T cell receptors could reveal signatures of past pathogen exposure. Because of strong linkage in the cohort, four to six DR-DQ haplotypes were treated as single units for association and clustering. Both class I and class II loci were covered by HLA typing, at four-digit resolution. High-throughput TCR immunosequencing, statistical association of individual TCRs with disease status, and machine learning were combined to predict cytomegalovirus infection status. An earlier analysis of roughly 580 of the donors used high-throughput TCR beta sequencing to judge whether each TCR beta V gene segment behaved as functional or pseudogenic. To study patterns of TCR occurrence, a later analysis re-analyzed previously published TCR beta repertoires from 600 to 750 donors and added high-resolution HLA genotyping. Alongside the repertoire data, information on donor age, sex, ethnicity and CMV serostatus was compiled. Approximately 310 gigabases of sequencing data and 70 million to 85 million unique TCR sequences were included in an early release covering roughly 600 HLA-typed donors. Every discovery cohort repertoire had been produced on one sequencing platform.

The table lists this clone with a count of one. Its antigen remains unidentified. One base away there is no much larger clone; base qualities are not given. The cohort consisted of 600 or so healthy bone marrow donors. At the time of sampling, every cohort member was nominally healthy, though immune exposures that went unrecorded were likely present. The donor was CMV seropositive and belonged to the group of 270 or so seropositive cohort members. Each donor provided a peripheral blood sample, and peripheral blood mononuclear cells were used for TCR beta sequencing. Genomic DNA was extracted from the blood cell samples with the Qiagen DNeasy Blood Extraction Kit. Receptor amplification or capture employed the immunoSEQ multiplex PCR assay. A mixture of 60 forward primers for TCR Vbeta segments and 13 reverse primers for TCR Jbeta segments was used in the multiplex PCR. Amplification of the CDR3 region of rearranged TCR beta genes was performed with a multiplex PCR assay on genomic DNA. The Illumina HiSeq System was used to sequence the amplified TCR beta libraries as 87-base-pair reads. The authors' analysis ran thus. A later analysis counted about 80 million unique TCR beta chains across the 666 repertoires, and some 11 million of these chains were shared by at least two donors. A nearest-neighbor algorithm error-corrected the raw reads and collapsed the reads into unique sequences, merging closely related sequences to remove PCR and sequencing errors. V, D and J gene segments were assigned by aligning CDR3 sequences to IMGT reference sequences. Each retained sequence needed at least a six-nucleotide match to both a V gene segment and a J gene segment. A rearrangement was called productive if the CDR3 had no stop codons and remained in frame with V and J, and every other rearrangement was called non-productive. Following IMGT convention, CDR3 was defined as the stretch from the second conserved V-encoded cysteine to the conserved J-encoded phenylalanine. In an earlier analysis of approximately 590 of the donors, sequences lacking an unambiguous match to a single V gene segment were excluded. An earlier analysis of just under 600 of the donors called V segments functional above 56.7% productive rearrangements and segregating when the between-donor standard deviation exceeded 5%. To diagnose cytomegalovirus status from the catalog of TCR beta chain sequences, a statistical classification framework was built. V and J gene assignment, in a later analysis, came from comparing TCR nucleotide sequences with IMGT/GENE-DB human TR gene sequences. The TCRdist pipeline was used in a later analysis to assign CDR3 sequences and most-parsimonious VDJ recombination scenarios. In a later analysis, each TCR beta chain was defined by its CDR3 amino acid sequence together with its V-gene family, and reads without a unique V-gene family were excluded. To address suspected cross-contamination and a sequencing artifact, a later analysis removed some 620 highly shared, low-generation-probability nucleotide sequences. A later analysis calculated a clonal expansion index for each public chain from normalized within-repertoire ranks of inferred template counts. In a later analysis, generation probabilities were computed using a VDJ recombination model fitted to out-of-frame rearrangements, and the results were checked against IGoR. In a later analysis, hypergeometric tests were used to score TCR-TCR, TCR-HLA and TCR-CMV co-occurrence, with a repertoire-size bias correction applied to TCR pairs. A later analysis estimated false discovery rates by permuting HLA or CMV assignments 20 times. A later analysis grouped co-occurring TCRs with DBSCAN, adding TCRdist sequence similarity when clustering within HLA-allele-positive subsets. Co-occurrence clustering excluded repertoires with fewer than 30,000 or more than 120,000 public chains, plus five with anomalous nucleotide sharing. TCRdb holds this immuneACCESS table with in-frame rearrangements only. Some clones are missing; in checked studies, unresolved V genes explain under half, and the rest has no known cause. The DNA was the basis for D and trimming; V, J and clone size are from that table. The sample table lists more than 90,000 clones, roughly three quarters of them with a count of one. 15% to 20% of the sample lies in the top ten.

The CDR3 has 15 amino acids, counting the end cysteine and phenylalanine. This entry keeps only the CDR3 DNA: 45 bases, framed from base 1. V loses 6 bases at its end and J loses 5 bases; junction bases beyond the gene matches: 8. Via the germline V gene (reference sequence), CDR1 is SEHNR and CDR2 FQNEAQ. What the authors observed across the whole study: The authors suggested that the approach could potentially be generalized to other disease states and immunological phenotypes. In vitro tests confirmed that a few of the cytomegalovirus-associated TCR beta chains recognize cytomegalovirus antigens. Because counts were too low, fewer than 20 rarely observed V segments, including chromosome 9 orphons, were excluded from the earlier analysis of several hundred of the donors. HLA typing was unavailable for some donors at each locus, so association tests used only the typed subset. In an earlier analysis of 500 to 650 of the donors, most TCR beta V segments appeared in productive rearrangements about 87% or about 30% of the time, broadly matching IMGT annotations. The classifier was reported to diagnose cytomegalovirus status with high specificity and sensitivity in both the original cohort and the validation cohort. A cluster of highly shared sequence variants was judged likely to be a technical artifact of the sequencing pipeline. Some IMGT-functional V segments, including TRBV6-2 and TRBV6-3, could not be told apart with the 87-base-pair reads, so those segments were excluded. Most CMV-associated TCR beta chains appeared to be HLA-restricted in a later analysis, and the HLA associations seemed to be driven largely by CMV exposure. Roughly uniform sequencing depth across donors was assumed in presence/absence analyses, although this assumption may not hold. Only TCR beta chains were sequenced in this cohort, and the absence of alpha or paired-chain data limited detectable features. A later genetic analysis associated a missense DCLRE1C variant with V-gene and J-gene trimming of TCR beta chains, and an independent cohort replicated the association. Across donors, most TCR sequences were observed very rarely, whereas some public TCRs were present in many individuals. A later analysis reported that several top co-occurrence clusters appeared linked to parvovirus B19, influenza, CMV and Epstein-Barr virus. The study listed 164 TCR beta chains as associated with cytomegalovirus. A further reported finding was that TCR beta sequences accurately predicted the HLA-A and HLA-B alleles for most subjects in the first cohort. Correlated functional status among segregating V segments might be attributable to linkage disequilibrium, but an unknown experimental factor could not be ruled out. In a later analysis, more than 15,000 TCR beta sequences were associated with specific HLA alleles at a false discovery rate of 0.05. In a later analysis, HLA-associated TCR beta chains showed more clonal expansion and lower generation probabilities than non-associated chains that were equally common. According to a later genetic analysis, donors in an Asian-associated ancestry cluster had fewer N-insertions in productive TCRs than the approximately 630-donor mean. Strong co-occurrence of HLA alleles, especially DR and DQ, made assigning TCR associations to individual alleles difficult. Immune exposure information for the cohort was limited to CMV serostatus. In a later analysis, TCR association rates were found to vary across HLA loci, with the most associated TCRs seen for DRB1 alleles and the fewest for HLA-C alleles.

Sequenced sample: PBMCs. The TCR sequence derives from a man aged 45-65 years in good health and CMV-seropositive. The chain was built from TRBV7-9 and TRBJ2-1; a stretch of 9 junction bases matches TRBD2. The CDR3 region reads CASSTEREEDNEQFF. Here is the DNA: TGTGCCAGCAGTACCGAGCGGGAGGAGGACAATGAGCAGTTCTTC. Where the CDR3 stops, the reference TRBV7-9 and TRBJ2-1 genes take over; the full variable domain is DTGVSQNPRHKITKRGQNVTFRCDPISEHNRLYWYRQTLGQGPEFLTYFQNEAQLEKSRLLSDRFSAERPKGSFSTLEIQRTEQGDSAMYLCASSTEREEDNEQFFGPGTRLTVL.